This passage covers 19 T cell receptor beta chains from one sample sequenced in a study of post-analysis software for immune sequencing data. Unique molecular identifiers were built into the TCR beta cDNA libraries. MiXCR was run by TCRdb on the PCR reads, yielding one entry per CDR3 protein. Of approximately 360,000 distinct CDR3 sequences detected, 30% to 45% appear once; the ten largest clones hold around 15%. Whole-study findings and limits: In patients, about five TRBV segments were more frequent than in controls, with TRBV5-6, TRBV5-1 and TRBV20-1 among them.

These TCRs are of unknown antigen specificity. The sample consisted of blood. The receptor source for this set is a girl under 18 with multiple sclerosis.

This rearrangement joins TRBV5-1 to TRBJ1-1, with TRBD1 matching over 7 bases. From germline, CDR1 is SGHRS and CDR2 YFSETQ. The CDR3 has 15 residues. Trimming removed 3 bases from V and 0 bases from J; junction bases left unmatched: 5. CDR3 region: CASSSRQGVNTEAFF. The CDR3 DNA sequence: TGCGCCAGCAGCTCTCGACAGGGAGTGAACACTGAAGCTTTCTTT. The full variable domain, in which reference TRBV5-1 and TRBJ1-1 provide the parts outside the CDR3, is KAGVTQTPRYLIKTRGQQVTLSCSPISGHRSVSWYQQTPGQGLQFLFEYFSETQRNKGNFPGRFSGRQFSNSRSEMNVSTLELGDSALYLCASSSRQGVNTEAFFGQGTRLTVV.

V and J are TRBV12-3 or TRBV12-4 and TRBJ1-5; TRBD1 matches at 11 bases. The CDR3 covers 14 residues. Trimming removed 5 bases from V and 9 bases from J; junction bases left unmatched: 6. The CDR3 loop is CASSRTGGHGPQHF. The DNA of the CDR3 is TGTGCCAGCAGTCGGACAGGGGGCCATGGGCCCCAGCATTTT.

The chain links TRBV4-1 to TRBJ2-4, with 8 bases identical to TRBD2. V shed 4 bases and J 2 bases; nucleotides not matched to a gene: 7. CDR1 MGHRA and CDR2 YSYEKL come from the germline V gene. There are 16 residues in the CDR3. The CDR3 spells CASSPNRGGTKNIQYF. CDR3 nucleotide sequence: TGCGCCAGCAGCCCCAATCGGGGGGGTACCAAAAACATTCAGTACTTC.

The V call is TRBV24-1, the J call TRBJ2-5; TRBD1 agrees at 9 bases. This CDR3 has 16 residues. Germline V gives CDR1 KGHDR, CDR2 SFDVKD. V shed 4 bases, J shed 5 bases, and the junction held 10 bases outside the gene matches. The CDR3 sequence: CATSDPRQGDGETQYF. The CDR3 DNA is TGTGCCACCAGTGACCCGCGACAGGGGGATGGGGAGACCCAGTACTTC.

This clonotype was seen more than once but under ten times. CDR3 DNA: TGTGCCAGCAGCGACGGGCTCACCCAAGAGACCCAGTACTTC. This translates into CASSDGLTQETQYF. The chain links TRBV7-6 to TRBJ2-5, with D unclear. Germline V gives CDR1 SGHVS, CDR2 FNYEAQ. The CDR3 runs to 14 residues. V shed 5 bases and J shed 1 base, with 11 bases lying between them.

This clonotype was seen a few times. This chain connects TRBV5-1 to TRBJ1-2, with TRBD1 matching 8 bases. The ends lost 0 bases at V and 8 bases at J; junction bases unmatched: 9. Germline CDR1 SGHRS, CDR2 YFSETQ. This CDR3 comprises 15 residues. For the CDR3, the DNA is TGCGCCAGCAGCTTGGTGTCTAGCCAGGGGGCCGGCTACACCTTC. Protein sequence: CASSLVSSQGAGYTF.

This sequence joins TRBV12-3 or TRBV12-4 and TRBJ1-1, with D possibly being TRBD1 (6 bases). Deletions cut 6 bases from V and 5 bases from J, with 13 bases between. This CDR3 is built from 13 residues. CDR3 sequence (DNA): TGTGCCAGCAGGTCCACAGGGCGGACTGAAGCTTTCTTT. It yields the protein CASRSTGRTEAFF.

Here the CDR3 DNA reads TGTGCCAGCAGGGCTCTAGGTACCCAAGAGACCCAGTACTTC. Amino acid sequence: CASRALGTQETQYF. The chain is built from TRBV12-3 or TRBV12-4 and TRBJ2-5; no firm D call. The germline V and J ends were trimmed by 6 bases and 1 base, with 12 bases remaining between them. The CDR3 length is 14 residues.

The chain has TRBV29-1 and TRBJ2-3; D is undetermined. Per the germline V gene, CDR1 is SQVTM and CDR2 is ANQGSEA. V was pared by 6 bases and J by 4 bases, with 11 bases between. This CDR3 is built from 12 residues. DNA for the CDR3: TGCAGCGTCACCTTGTCGGCAGATACGCAGTATTTT. This translates into CSVTLSADTQYF.

V gene TRBV4-1 combines with J gene TRBJ1-1; TRBD1 is a possible D gene (6 bases). The CDR3 has 18 amino acids. Looked up from germline, CDR1 is MGHRA and CDR2 is YSYEKL. With 1 base removed from V and 1 base from J, the gap between germline ends came to 19 bases. The DNA for the CDR3 is TGCGCCAGCAGCCAAGTGCCCCTCGGGGGGGCGTCGAACACTGAAGCTTTCTTT. It yields the protein CASSQVPLGGASNTEAFF.

V usage is TRBV24-1 and J usage is TRBJ2-3; 8 bases fit TRBD1. From germline, CDR1 is KGHDR and CDR2 SFDVKD. The CDR3 is 13 amino acids. V shed 11 bases, J shed 5 bases, and the junction held 8 bases outside the gene matches. The CDR3: CAIGQGIEDTQYF. In DNA form, the CDR3 reads TGTGCCATCGGACAGGGAATAGAAGATACGCAGTATTTT.

The chain employs TRBV27 and TRBJ2-1; weak D call: TRBD2 (7 bases). The CDR3 is made up of 12 amino acids. The germline V and J ends were trimmed by 8 bases and 10 bases, with 15 bases remaining between them. Germline CDR1 and CDR2: MNHEY and SMNVEV (reference sequence). DNA of the CDR3: TGTGCCAGCTGTACAGGGCGGGGGGAGCAGTTCTTC. Its protein is CASCTGRGEQFF.

This clonotype was picked up many times. This chain uses TRBV12-3 or TRBV12-4 with TRBJ2-7; possibly TRBD1 for D (5 bases). The V gene lost 1 base and the J gene lost 4 bases, with 14 bases spanning the gap. The CDR3 extends over 15 amino acids. The CDR3, as DNA: TGTGCCAGCAGTTTAGGAGACAGATGGGGATACGAGCAGTACTTC. This codes for CASSLGDRWGYEQYF.

This clonotype was picked up a small number of times. This sequence joins TRBV6-6 and TRBJ1-1; D uncertain. The CDR3 contains 15 residues. Germline V gene sequence: CDR1 MNHNY, CDR2 SVGAGI (reference sequence). Trimming shortened V by 0 bases and J by 2 bases, and 10 bases separated the two germline ends. The CDR3 loop reads CASSYSGYLNTEAFF. Here the CDR3 DNA reads TGTGCCAGCAGTTACTCGGGGTACCTCAACACTGAAGCTTTCTTT.

This clonotype was observed many times. This rearrangement joins TRBV27 to TRBJ1-2; D is possibly TRBD1 (5 bases). V dropped 10 bases and J dropped 4 bases, with 19 bases sitting between them. The CDR3 consists of 14 residues. Per germline, CDR1 MNHEY and CDR2 SMNVEV (reference sequence). CDR3 DNA sequence: TGTGCCACCTCGAAGACAGTCCCTCCCTATGGCTACACCTTC. This codes for CATSKTVPPYGYTF.

This clonotype was picked up a small number of times. The chain links TRBV25-1 to TRBJ2-7; either TRBD1 or TRBD2 may fit D (5 bases each). Germline V gene lookup returns CDR1 MGHDK and CDR2 SYGVNS. This CDR3 has 14 residues. Trimming left V 3 bases short and J 0 bases short, with 9 bases between. CDR3 DNA: TGTGCCAGCAGTGAGGGAGACAGCTCCTACGAGCAGTACTTC. It codes for CASSEGDSSYEQYF.

This clonotype was observed a handful of times. J is TRBJ2-1 and V is TRBV2; 8 bases fit TRBD2. J was trimmed by 0 bases and V by 6 bases; bases with no gene match: 1. Germline lookup yields CDR1 SNHLY and CDR2 FYNNEI. The CDR3 length is 14 residues. In nucleotides, the CDR3 is TGTGCCAGCAGACTAGCGGCCTCCTACAATGAGCAGTTCTTC. This encodes CASRLAASYNEQFF.

J is TRBJ2-7 and V is TRBV5-1; maybe TRBD1 (6 bases). The germline V and J ends were trimmed by 6 bases and 3 bases, with 19 bases remaining between them. The CDR3 contains 15 residues. From germline, CDR1 is SGHRS and CDR2 YFSETQ. CDR3 region: CASNPTPGVGYEQYF. CDR3 nucleotides: TGCGCCAGCAATCCTACCCCAGGGGTTGGCTACGAGCAGTACTTC.

The rearrangement uses TRBV12-3 or TRBV12-4 and TRBJ2-1; 10 nucleotides align to TRBD2. The CDR3 is 18 amino acids. J lost 9 bases, V lost 3 bases, and 17 bases had no gene match. The chain's CDR3 is CASSFGLAGATILGEQFF. The CDR3 bases are TGTGCCAGCAGTTTCGGGCTAGCGGGGGCCACGATACTTGGTGAGCAGTTCTTC.